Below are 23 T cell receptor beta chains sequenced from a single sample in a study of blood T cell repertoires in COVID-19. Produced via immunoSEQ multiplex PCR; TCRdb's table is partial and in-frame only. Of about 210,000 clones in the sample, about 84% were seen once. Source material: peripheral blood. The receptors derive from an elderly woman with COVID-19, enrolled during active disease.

The CDR3 loop is CAGLAGKVGGYTF. In DNA form, the CDR3 reads TGTGCCGGTCTGGCAGGGAAAGTCGGAGGCTACACCTTC. The genes are TRBV28 and TRBJ1-2, with a tentative D call TRBD1 (5 bases). This CDR3 has 13 residues. Germline-derived CDR1 and CDR2 are MDHEN and SYDVKM. V shed 11 bases and J shed 8 bases, with 21 bases lying between them.

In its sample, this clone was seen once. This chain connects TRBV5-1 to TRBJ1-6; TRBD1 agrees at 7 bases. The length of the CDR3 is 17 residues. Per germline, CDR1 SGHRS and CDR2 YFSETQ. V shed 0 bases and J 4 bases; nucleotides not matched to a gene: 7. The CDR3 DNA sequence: TGCGCCAGCAGCTTGGTCTCCGGGACAGCTTATAATTCACCCCTCCACTTT. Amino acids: CASSLVSGTAYNSPLHF.

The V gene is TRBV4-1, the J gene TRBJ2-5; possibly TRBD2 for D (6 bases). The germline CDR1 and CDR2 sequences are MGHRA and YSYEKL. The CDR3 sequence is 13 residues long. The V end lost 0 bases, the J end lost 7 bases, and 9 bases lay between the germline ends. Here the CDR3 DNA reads TGCGCCAGCAGCCAAGATCAGGGAGGGACCCAGTACTTC. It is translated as CASSQDQGGTQYF.

The CDR3 DNA sequence: TGTGCCAGCAGTTTTGGGACAGGGGTTAATTCACCCCTCCACTTT. It specifies CASSFGTGVNSPLHF. The chain recombines TRBV6-5 with TRBJ1-6; TRBD1 matches 10 bases. Germline CDR1 reads MNHEY; CDR2 reads SVGAGI. The CDR3 covers 15 residues. With V trimmed by 4 bases and J by 6 bases, 3 bases remained unmatched.

The CDR3 spells CASSPWPSYEQYF. The CDR3 coding sequence is TGTGCCAGCAGTCCATGGCCATCCTACGAGCAGTACTTC. The rearrangement uses TRBV27 and TRBJ2-7; no reliable D call. The V gene lost 5 bases and the J gene lost 1 base, with 9 bases spanning the gap. CDR1 and CDR2 (germline): MNHEY, SMNVEV (reference sequence). The CDR3 covers 13 residues.

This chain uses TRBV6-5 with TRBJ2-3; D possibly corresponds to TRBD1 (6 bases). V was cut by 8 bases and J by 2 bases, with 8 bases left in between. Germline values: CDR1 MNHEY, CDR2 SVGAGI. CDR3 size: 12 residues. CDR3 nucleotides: TGTGCCAGCGGGGGCCCCACAGATACGCAGTATTTT. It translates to CASGGPTDTQYF.

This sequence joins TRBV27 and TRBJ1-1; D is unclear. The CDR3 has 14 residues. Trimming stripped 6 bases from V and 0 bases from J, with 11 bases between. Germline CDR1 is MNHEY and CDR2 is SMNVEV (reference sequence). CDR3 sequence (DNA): TGTGCCAGCAGCGCTTTTGGCTTGAACACTGAAGCTTTCTTT. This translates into CASSAFGLNTEAFF.

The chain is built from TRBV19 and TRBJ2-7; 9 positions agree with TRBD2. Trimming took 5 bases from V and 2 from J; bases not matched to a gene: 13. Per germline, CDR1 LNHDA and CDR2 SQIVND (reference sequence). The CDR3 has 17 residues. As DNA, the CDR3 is TGTGCCAGTAGTCCCCTCCCTAGCGGGATGAGCACCTACGAGCAGTACTTC. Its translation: CASSPLPSGMSTYEQYF.

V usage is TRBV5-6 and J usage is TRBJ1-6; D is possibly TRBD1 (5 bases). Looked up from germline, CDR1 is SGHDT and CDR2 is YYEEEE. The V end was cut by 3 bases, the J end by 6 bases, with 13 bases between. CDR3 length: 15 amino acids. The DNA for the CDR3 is TGTGCCAGCAGCTGGCAGGGCACCGTTAATTCACCCCTCCACTTT. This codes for CASSWQGTVNSPLHF.

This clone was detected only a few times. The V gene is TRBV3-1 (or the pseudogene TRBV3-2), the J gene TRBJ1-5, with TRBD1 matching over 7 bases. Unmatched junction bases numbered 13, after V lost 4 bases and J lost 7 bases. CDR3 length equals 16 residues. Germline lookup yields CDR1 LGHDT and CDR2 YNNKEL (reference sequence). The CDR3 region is CASSPTGTAALQPQHF. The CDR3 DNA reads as TGTGCCAGCAGCCCAACCGGGACAGCGGCCCTCCAGCCCCAGCATTTT.

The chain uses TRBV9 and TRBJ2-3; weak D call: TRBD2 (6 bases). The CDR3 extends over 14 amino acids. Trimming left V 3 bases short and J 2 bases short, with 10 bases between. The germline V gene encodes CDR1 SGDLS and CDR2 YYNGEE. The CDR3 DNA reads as TGTGCCAGCAGCGCGGAGGGCGACACAGATACGCAGTATTTT. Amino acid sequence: CASSAEGDTDTQYF. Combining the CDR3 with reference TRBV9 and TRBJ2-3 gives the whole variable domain DSGVTQTPKHLITATGQRVTLRCSPRSGDLSVYWYQQSLDQGLQFLIQYYNGEERAKGNILERFSAQQFPDLHSELNLSSLELGDSALYFCASSAEGDTDTQYFGPGTRLTVL.

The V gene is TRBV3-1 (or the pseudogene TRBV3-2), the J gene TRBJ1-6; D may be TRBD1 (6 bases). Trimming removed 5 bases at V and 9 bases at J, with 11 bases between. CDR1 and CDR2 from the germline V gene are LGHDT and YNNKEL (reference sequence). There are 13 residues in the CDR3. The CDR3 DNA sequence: TGTGCCAGCAGCTCTACAGGGAGTTCACCCCTCCACTTT. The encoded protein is CASSSTGSSPLHF.

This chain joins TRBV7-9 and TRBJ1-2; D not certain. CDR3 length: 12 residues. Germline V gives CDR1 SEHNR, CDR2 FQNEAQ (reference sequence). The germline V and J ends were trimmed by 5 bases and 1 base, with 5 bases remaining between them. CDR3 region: CASSLFNYGYTF. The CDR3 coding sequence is TGTGCCAGCAGCCTCTTTAACTATGGCTACACCTTC.

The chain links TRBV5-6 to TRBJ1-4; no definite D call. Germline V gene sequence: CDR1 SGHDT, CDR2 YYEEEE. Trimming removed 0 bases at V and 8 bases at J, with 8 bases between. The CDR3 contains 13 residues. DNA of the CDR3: TGTGCCAGCAGCTTGGCCTTGGCCGAAAAACTGTTTTTT. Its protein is CASSLALAEKLFF.

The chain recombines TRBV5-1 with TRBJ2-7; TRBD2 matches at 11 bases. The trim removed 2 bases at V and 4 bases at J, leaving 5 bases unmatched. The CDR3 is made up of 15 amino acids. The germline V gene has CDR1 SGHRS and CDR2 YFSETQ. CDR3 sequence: CASSFTSGGPYEQYF. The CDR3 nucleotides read TGCGCCAGCAGCTTTACTAGCGGGGGCCCGTACGAGCAGTACTTC.

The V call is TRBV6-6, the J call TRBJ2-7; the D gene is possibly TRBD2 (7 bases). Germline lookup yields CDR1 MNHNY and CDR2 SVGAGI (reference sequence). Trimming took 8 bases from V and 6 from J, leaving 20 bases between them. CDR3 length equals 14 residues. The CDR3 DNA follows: TGTGCCAGCGGGGGGGGCAATGGGATCTCCGAGCAGTACTTC. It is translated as CASGGGNGISEQYF.

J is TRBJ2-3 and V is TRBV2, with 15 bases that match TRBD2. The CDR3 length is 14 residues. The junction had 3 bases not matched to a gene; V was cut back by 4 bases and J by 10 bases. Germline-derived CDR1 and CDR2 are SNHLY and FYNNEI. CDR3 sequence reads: CASSGTSGRGAQYF. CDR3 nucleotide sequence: TGTGCCAGCAGTGGGACTAGCGGGAGGGGGGCGCAGTATTTT.

The chain's CDR3 is CASSLAGAQETQYF. In DNA form, the CDR3 reads TGTGCCAGCAGCTTAGCGGGGGCACAAGAGACCCAGTACTTC. The chain couples TRBV7-9 to TRBJ2-5, with a weak D call TRBD1 (6 bases). V dropped 0 bases and J dropped 2 bases, with 7 bases sitting between them. CDR1 is SEHNR, CDR2 FQNEAQ, per germline (reference sequence). The CDR3 is made up of 14 amino acids.

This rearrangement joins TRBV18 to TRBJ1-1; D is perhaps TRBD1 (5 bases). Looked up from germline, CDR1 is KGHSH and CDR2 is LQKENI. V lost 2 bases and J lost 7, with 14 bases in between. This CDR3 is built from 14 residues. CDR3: CASSPLDGGYEAFF. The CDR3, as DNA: TGTGCCAGCTCACCATTGGACGGGGGATATGAAGCTTTCTTT.

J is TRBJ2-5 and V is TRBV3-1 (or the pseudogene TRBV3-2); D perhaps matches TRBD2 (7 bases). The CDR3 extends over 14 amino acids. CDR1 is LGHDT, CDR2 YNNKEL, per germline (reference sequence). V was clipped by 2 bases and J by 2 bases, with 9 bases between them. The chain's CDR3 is CASSQRGGQETQYF. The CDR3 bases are TGTGCCAGCAGCCAAAGGGGGGGACAAGAGACCCAGTACTTC.

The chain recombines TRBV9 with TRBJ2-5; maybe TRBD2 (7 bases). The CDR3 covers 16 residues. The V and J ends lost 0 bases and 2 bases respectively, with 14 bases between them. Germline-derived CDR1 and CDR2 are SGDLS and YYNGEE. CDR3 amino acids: CASSVGGGAAQETQYF. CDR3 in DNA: TGTGCCAGCAGCGTAGGAGGGGGGGCGGCTCAAGAGACCCAGTACTTC.

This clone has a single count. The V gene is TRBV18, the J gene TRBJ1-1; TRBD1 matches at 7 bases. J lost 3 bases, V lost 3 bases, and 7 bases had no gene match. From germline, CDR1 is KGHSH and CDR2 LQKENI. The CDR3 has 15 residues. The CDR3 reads CASSPRQGSDTEAFF. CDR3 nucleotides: TGTGCCAGCTCACCGAGACAGGGATCGGACACTGAAGCTTTCTTT.

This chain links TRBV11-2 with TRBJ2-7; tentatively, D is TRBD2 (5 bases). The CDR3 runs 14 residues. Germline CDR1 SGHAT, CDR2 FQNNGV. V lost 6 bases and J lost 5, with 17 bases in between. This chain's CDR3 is CASRPLGPGDEQYF. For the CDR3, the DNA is TGTGCCAGCAGACCCCTGGGTCCCGGGGACGAGCAGTACTTC.